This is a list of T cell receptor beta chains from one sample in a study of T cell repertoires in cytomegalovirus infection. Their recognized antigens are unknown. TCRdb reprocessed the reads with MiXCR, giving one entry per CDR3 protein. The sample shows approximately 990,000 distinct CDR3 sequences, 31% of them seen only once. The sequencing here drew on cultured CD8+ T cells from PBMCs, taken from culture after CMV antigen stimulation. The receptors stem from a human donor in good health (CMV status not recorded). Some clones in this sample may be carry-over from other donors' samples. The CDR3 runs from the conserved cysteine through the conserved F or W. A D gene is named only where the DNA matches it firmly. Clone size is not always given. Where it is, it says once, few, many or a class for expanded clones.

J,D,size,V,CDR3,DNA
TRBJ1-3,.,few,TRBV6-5,CASSYGVRGTGNTIYF,TGTGCCAGCAGTTACGGGGTCAGGGGAACTGGAAACACCATATATTTT
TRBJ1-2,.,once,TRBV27,CASTLAAGANYGYTF,TGTGCCAGCACCCTAGCGGCAGGAGCTAACTATGGCTACACCTTC
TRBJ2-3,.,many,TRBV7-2,CASSPEVRVTDTQYF,TGTGCCAGCAGCCCTGAGGTTCGGGTCACAGATACGCAGTATTTT
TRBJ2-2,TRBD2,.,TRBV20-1,CSARETSGGTNTGELFF,TGCAGTGCTAGAGAGACTAGCGGGGGGACTAACACCGGGGAGCTGTTTTTT
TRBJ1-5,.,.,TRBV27,CASSFGVTQPQHF,TGTGCCAGCAGTTTCGGGGTGACTCAGCCCCAGCATTTT
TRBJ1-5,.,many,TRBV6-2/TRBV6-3,CASMVAKNQPQHF,TGTGCCAGCATGGTAGCAAAAAATCAGCCCCAGCATTTT
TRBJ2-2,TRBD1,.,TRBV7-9,CASSLIPAHRGAGELFF,TGTGCCAGCAGCTTAATCCCCGCACACAGGGGGGCCGGGGAGCTGTTTTTT
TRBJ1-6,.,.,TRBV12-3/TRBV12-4,CASSLKRRRDSPLHF,TGTGCCAGCAGTTTAAAAAGGAGGCGGGACTCACCCCTCCACTTT
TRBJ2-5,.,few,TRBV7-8,CASSFFRGLQETQYF,TGTGCCAGCAGTTTTTTCCGGGGGCTACAAGAGACCCAGTACTTC
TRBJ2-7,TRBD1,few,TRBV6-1,CASSEEDRGIYEQYF,TGTGCCAGCAGTGAAGAGGACAGGGGGATCTACGAGCAGTACTTC
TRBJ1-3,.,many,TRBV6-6,CASQNELLTGNTIYF,TGTGCCAGCCAAAATGAGCTCTTAACTGGAAACACCATATATTTT
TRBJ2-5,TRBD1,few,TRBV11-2,CASSPDRARETQYF,TGTGCCAGCAGCCCCGACAGGGCCCGAGAGACCCAGTACTTC
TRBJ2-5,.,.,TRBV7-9,CASSLIRSAETQYF,TGTGCCAGCAGCTTAATTCGTTCGGCTGAGACCCAGTACTTC
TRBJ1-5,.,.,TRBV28,CASSGLPGSQPQHF,TGTGCCAGCAGTGGCCTTCCGGGGAGTCAGCCCCAGCATTTT
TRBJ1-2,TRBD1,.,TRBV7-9,CASSLARDRDYGYTF,TGTGCCAGCAGCTTAGCACGGGACAGGGATTATGGCTACACCTTC
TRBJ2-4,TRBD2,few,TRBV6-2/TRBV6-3,CASAPGTSGDLAKNIQYF,TGTGCCAGCGCCCCAGGGACTAGCGGGGACCTAGCCAAAAACATTCAGTACTTC
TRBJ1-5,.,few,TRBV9,CASSVRGNSNQPQHF,TGTGCCAGCAGCGTTCGAGGTAATAGCAATCAGCCCCAGCATTTT
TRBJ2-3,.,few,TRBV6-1,CASIGPDTQYF,TGTGCCAGCATTGGACCGGATACGCAGTATTTT
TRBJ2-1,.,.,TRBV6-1,CACSPWDIYSDNEQFF,TGTGCCTGCAGTCCATGGGACATTTATTCGGACAATGAGCAGTTCTTC
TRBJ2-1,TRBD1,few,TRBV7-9,CASSLGTGGSSNEQFF,TGTGCCAGCAGCTTAGGGACAGGGGGAAGTAGCAATGAGCAGTTCTTC
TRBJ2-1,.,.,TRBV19,CASSWRNRAKIPNEQFF,TGTGCCAGTAGTTGGCGGAACCGAGCGAAAATCCCCAATGAGCAGTTCTTC
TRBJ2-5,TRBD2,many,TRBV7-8,CASSSGLAGLETQYF,TGTGCCAGCAGCTCCGGACTAGCGGGGCTAGAGACCCAGTACTTC
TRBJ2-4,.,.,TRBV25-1,CASSVRGELAKNIQYF,TGTGCCAGCAGTGTAAGGGGGGAATTAGCCAAAAACATTCAGTACTTC
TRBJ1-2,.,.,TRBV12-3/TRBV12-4,CASSFSGQGYTF,TGTGCCAGCAGTTTTAGTGGGCAAGGCTACACCTTC
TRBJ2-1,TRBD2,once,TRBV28,CASTWGGVSSYNEQFF,TGTGCCAGCACCTGGGGAGGGGTGAGCTCCTACAATGAGCAGTTCTTC
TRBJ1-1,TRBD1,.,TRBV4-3,CASSRLTGDTEAFF,TGCGCCAGCAGCCGCCTAACAGGGGACACTGAAGCTTTCTTT
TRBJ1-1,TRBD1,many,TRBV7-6,CASSSRDRVAAEAFF,TGTGCCAGCAGCTCCCGGGACAGGGTGGCCGCTGAAGCTTTCTTT
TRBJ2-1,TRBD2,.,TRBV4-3,CASSQLLAGGSSYNEQFF,TGCGCCAGCAGCCAACTTCTAGCGGGGGGGAGCTCCTACAATGAGCAGTTCTTC
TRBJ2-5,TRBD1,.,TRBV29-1,CSVDWGQQETQYF,TGCAGCGTTGATTGGGGACAGCAAGAGACCCAGTACTTC
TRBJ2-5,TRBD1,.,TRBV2,CASREPRHRGQETQYF,TGTGCCAGCAGAGAGCCCCGGCACAGGGGTCAAGAGACCCAGTACTTC
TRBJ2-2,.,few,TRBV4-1,CASSRMTGHGTGELFF,TGCGCCAGCAGCCGCATGACAGGCCATGGTACCGGGGAGCTGTTTTTT
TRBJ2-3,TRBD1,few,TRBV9,CASSPGQALTDTQYF,TGTGCCAGCAGTCCGGGACAGGCTCTCACAGATACGCAGTATTTT
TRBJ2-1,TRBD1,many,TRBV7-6,CASSLGQGAYNEQFF,TGTGCCAGCAGCTTAGGACAGGGAGCCTACAATGAGCAGTTCTTC
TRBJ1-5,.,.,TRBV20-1,CSAREGRGFNQPQHF,TGCAGTGCTAGAGAGGGCAGGGGATTCAATCAGCCCCAGCATTTT
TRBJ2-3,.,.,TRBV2,CAREGLGATQYF,TGTGCCAGAGAGGGCTTGGGGGCGACGCAGTATTTT
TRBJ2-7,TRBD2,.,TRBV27,CASSPSIGGVTYEQYF,TGTGCCAGCAGTCCTTCCATCGGGGGGGTTACCTACGAGCAGTACTTC
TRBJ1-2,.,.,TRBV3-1,CASSRPGPNSGLPYSHYGYTF,TGTGCCAGCAGTCGACCGGGGCCAAACAGTGGGCTCCCCTATTCACATTATGGCTACACCTTC
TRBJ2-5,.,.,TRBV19,CASSTRDLGGETQYF,TGTGCCAGTAGTACCCGGGACCTGGGGGGAGAGACCCAGTACTTC
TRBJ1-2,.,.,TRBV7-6,CASSPSGWGADDYTF,TGTGCCAGCAGCCCTAGCGGATGGGGGGCCGACGACTACACCTTC
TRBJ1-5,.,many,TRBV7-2,CASSPRLGDQPQHF,TGTGCCAGCAGCCCCCGCTTGGGGGATCAGCCCCAGCATTTT
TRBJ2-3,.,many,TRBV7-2,CASSLGLRGTDTQYF,TGTGCCAGCAGCTTAGGTCTTAGGGGAACAGATACGCAGTATTTT
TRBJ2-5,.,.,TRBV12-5,CASGLVRGLPAETQYF,TGTGCTAGTGGTTTGGTACGGGGACTCCCCGCAGAGACCCAGTACTTC